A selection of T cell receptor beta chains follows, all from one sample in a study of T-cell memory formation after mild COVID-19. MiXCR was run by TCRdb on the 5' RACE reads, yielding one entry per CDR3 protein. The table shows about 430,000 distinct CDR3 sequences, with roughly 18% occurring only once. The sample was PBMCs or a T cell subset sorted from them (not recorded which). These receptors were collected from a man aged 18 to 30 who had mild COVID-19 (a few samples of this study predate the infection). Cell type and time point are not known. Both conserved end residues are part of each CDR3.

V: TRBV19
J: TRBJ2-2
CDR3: CASQRGVRFPGELFF

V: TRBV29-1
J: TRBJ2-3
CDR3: CSVGRVGDTQYF

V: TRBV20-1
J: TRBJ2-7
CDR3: CSARTGQGNEQYF

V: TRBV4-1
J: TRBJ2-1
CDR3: CASSQEIAGGNLREQFF

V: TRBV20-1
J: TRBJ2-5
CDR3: CSARDFRTSGKTQYF

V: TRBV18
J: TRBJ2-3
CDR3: CASSPQGAIEDTQYF

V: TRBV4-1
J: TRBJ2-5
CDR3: CASRQQQGTQYF

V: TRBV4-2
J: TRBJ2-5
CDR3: CASSQEGLRFLRGYEGRTQYF

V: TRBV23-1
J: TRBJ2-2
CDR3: CASSQLGQGSCTGELFF

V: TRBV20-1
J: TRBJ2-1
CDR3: CSAGLAGYSEQFF

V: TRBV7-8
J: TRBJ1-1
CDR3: CASNRNRGNTEAFF

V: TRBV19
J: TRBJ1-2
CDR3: CASSIGLRGHTF

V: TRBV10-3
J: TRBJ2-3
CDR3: CAISNPAGGQDTQYF

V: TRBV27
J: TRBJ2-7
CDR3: CASGQGAGEQYF

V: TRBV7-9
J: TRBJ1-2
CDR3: CASSSTGGVLFGYTF

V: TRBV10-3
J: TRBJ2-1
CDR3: CAIFGQEGVGEQFF

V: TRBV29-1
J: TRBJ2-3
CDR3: CSVESGRGGTDTQYF

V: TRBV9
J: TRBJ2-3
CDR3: CASKRNGGITDTQYF

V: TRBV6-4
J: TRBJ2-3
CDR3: CASSELAGTTDTQYF

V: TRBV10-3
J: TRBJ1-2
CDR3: CAISPQGAYGYTF

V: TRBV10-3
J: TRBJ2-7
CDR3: CAISAGVAYEQYF

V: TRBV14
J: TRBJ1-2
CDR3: CASKGGYTF

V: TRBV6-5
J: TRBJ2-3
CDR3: CASSSLGGPLSTDTQYF

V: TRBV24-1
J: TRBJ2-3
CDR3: CATSDSPGADTQYF

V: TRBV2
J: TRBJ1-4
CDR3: CASRAGTGTEKLFF

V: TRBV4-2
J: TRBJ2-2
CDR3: CASSQEEGAGELFF

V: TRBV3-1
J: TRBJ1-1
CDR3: CASSRVDTEAFF

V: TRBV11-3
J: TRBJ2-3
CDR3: CASSLRTSGDTDTQYF

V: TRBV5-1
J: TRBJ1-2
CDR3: CASSPQGDDYGYTF

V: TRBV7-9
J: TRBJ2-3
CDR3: CASSLSTTRRDTQYF

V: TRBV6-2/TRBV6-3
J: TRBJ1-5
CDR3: CASSQPLDRVDQPQHF

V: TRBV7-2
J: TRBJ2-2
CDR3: CDSSLASGAGELFF

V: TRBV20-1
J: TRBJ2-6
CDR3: CSARDSGRGANVLTF

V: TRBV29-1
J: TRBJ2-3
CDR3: CSAPTSTDTQYF

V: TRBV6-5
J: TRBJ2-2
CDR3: CASSPTGATGELFF

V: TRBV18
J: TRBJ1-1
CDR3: CASSPTDGGKAAEAFF

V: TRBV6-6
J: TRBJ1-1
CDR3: CASSYLGQTNTEAFF

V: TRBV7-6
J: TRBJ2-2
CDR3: CASSLPPTGPSNTGELFF

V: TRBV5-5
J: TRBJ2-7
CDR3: CASSFQGRVEQYF

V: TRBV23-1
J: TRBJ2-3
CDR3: CASSPPRRVTDTQYF

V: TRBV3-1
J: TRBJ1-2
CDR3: CASSQGVATGLKGYTF

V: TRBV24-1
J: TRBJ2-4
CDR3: CATSDVTGYIQYF

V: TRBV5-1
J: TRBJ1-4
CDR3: CASSPRRGDNEKLFF

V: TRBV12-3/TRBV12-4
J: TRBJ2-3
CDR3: CASSQSPRVNTQYF

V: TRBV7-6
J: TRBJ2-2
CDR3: CASSLAGGGELFF